This paragraph covers one TCR beta chain sequence. The data derive from a study of blood T cell repertoires in COVID-19. Study information: Spain, Italy and the United States supplied samples that represented acute and convalescent COVID-19.

The CDR3 sequence is 16 residues long. The J segment lost 13 bases and the V segment lost 6 bases, leaving 14 bases of the junction unmatched. Looked up from germline, CDR1 is MNHEY and CDR2 is SMNVEV (reference sequence). The age range of participants was 18 to 89 years, with residence in 20 to 25 US areas. The repertoire was sequenced with immunoSEQ multiplex PCR; TCRdb's copy has only in-frame clones and lacks some. Among hundreds of thousands of clones listed, approximately 90% were seen once. This receptor was identified in a man between 18 and 29 years old who had recovered from COVID-19. The V call is TRBV27, the J call TRBJ2-1; 14 bases map to TRBD2. Sequencing input: PBMCs or T cells enriched from blood (not recorded which). The CDR3 sequence is CASSPGLAGASGDQFF. In DNA, the CDR3 is TGTGCCAGCAGCCCGGGACTAGCGGGAGCATCCGGGGACCAGTTCTTC.